A single sample gave rise to the 8 T cell receptor beta chains below, sequenced in a study of T cell repertoires in cytomegalovirus infection. TCRdb used MiXCR to reprocess the reads, holding one entry per CDR3 protein. The repertoire holds hundreds of thousands of distinct CDR3 sequences, with roughly a sixth as singletons. Sequencing input: PBMCs. Receptor source: a human donor in good health (CMV status not recorded). Some clones in this sample may be carry-over from other donors' samples.

The chain joins TRBV28 to TRBJ2-1; TRBD2 matches at 16 bases. CDR1 is MDHEN and CDR2 is SYDVKM in the germline V gene. CDR3 length: 16 amino acids. After removal of 5 bases from V and 10 bases from J, the junction contained 8 bases not matched to a gene. The CDR3 nucleotides read TGTGCCAGCAGTATAGGGACTAGCGGGGGGGCTCGGGAGCAGTTCTTC. Protein product: CASSIGTSGGAREQFF.

This clonotype has more than one count but fewer than ten. The rearrangement uses TRBV4-1 and TRBJ2-7, with 11 positions matching TRBD1. Germline V gene data show CDR1 as MGHRA and CDR2 as YSYEKL. There are 15 residues in the CDR3. With V trimmed by 1 base and J by 6 bases, 5 bases remained unmatched. The CDR3 loop reads CASSQGGQGAGEQYF. In DNA, the CDR3 is TGCGCCAGCAGCCAAGGCGGACAGGGGGCGGGCGAGCAGTACTTC.

This clonotype was counted a few times. The J gene is TRBJ2-5, the V gene TRBV12-3 or TRBV12-4, with TRBD1 matching 7 bases. J lost 2 bases, V lost 6 bases, and 9 bases had no gene match. The CDR3 length is 15 residues. CDR3 protein: CASRNLQGLQETQYF. The CDR3 nucleotides are TGTGCCAGCAGAAACTTACAGGGGCTTCAAGAGACCCAGTACTTC.

The chain employs TRBV12-3 or TRBV12-4 and TRBJ1-2, with D unresolved. Trimming took off 3 bases at V and 5 bases at J, with 13 bases between the two ends. The CDR3 consists of 14 residues. The CDR3 loop is CASSLIRQEYGYTF. The CDR3 DNA reads TGTGCCAGCAGTTTGATCCGCCAGGAATATGGCTACACCTTC.

This clonotype was observed at least ten times. The chain is built from TRBV7-8 and TRBJ1-5, with D hard to call. The CDR3 has 18 amino acids. Germline CDR1 reads SGHVS; CDR2 reads FQNEAQ. V lost 6 bases and J lost 0, with 21 bases in between. CDR3 amino acids: CASSKLGSSDYSNQPQHF. The CDR3 nucleotides are TGTGCCAGCAGTAAATTAGGAAGTTCGGATTATAGCAATCAGCCCCAGCATTTT. Full variable domain (missing parts from reference TRBV7-8 and TRBJ1-5): GAGVSQSPRYKVAKRGQDVALRCDPISGHVSLFWYQQALGQGPEFLTYFQNEAQLDKSGLPSDRFFAERPEGSVSTLKIQRTQQEDSAVYLCASSKLGSSDYSNQPQHFGDGTRLSIL.

This chain joins TRBV6-6 and TRBJ1-3; TRBD1 matches at 8 bases. The CDR3 length is 15 residues. Looked up from germline, CDR1 is MNHNY and CDR2 is SVGAGI (reference sequence). V lost 5 bases and J lost 1; bases outside the gene matches: 4. The DNA for the CDR3 is TGTGCCAGCAGTCAACAGGGGGGATCTGGAAACACCATATATTTT. This encodes CASSQQGGSGNTIYF.

Many counts were recorded for this clonotype. The chain uses TRBV28 and TRBJ1-5; 7 nucleotides align to TRBD1. J lost 5 bases, V lost 7 bases, and 11 bases had no gene match. The CDR3 length is 15 residues. Germline loops: CDR1 MDHEN, CDR2 SYDVKM. CDR3 sequence reads: CASTSPRDRYQPQHF. CDR3 coding DNA: TGTGCCAGCACTTCCCCCCGGGACAGATATCAGCCCCAGCATTTT.

Ten or more counts support this clonotype. This chain connects TRBV7-9 to TRBJ1-1, with 7 bases lining up with TRBD1. CDR1 and CDR2 (germline): SEHNR, FQNEAQ (reference sequence). V shed 3 bases, J shed 3 bases, and the junction held 13 bases outside the gene matches. This CDR3 has 17 residues. The CDR3 DNA follows: TGTGCCAGCAGCTTCTACCAGGGGGTTACAGGCGACACTGAAGCTTTCTTT. This codes for CASSFYQGVTGDTEAFF.